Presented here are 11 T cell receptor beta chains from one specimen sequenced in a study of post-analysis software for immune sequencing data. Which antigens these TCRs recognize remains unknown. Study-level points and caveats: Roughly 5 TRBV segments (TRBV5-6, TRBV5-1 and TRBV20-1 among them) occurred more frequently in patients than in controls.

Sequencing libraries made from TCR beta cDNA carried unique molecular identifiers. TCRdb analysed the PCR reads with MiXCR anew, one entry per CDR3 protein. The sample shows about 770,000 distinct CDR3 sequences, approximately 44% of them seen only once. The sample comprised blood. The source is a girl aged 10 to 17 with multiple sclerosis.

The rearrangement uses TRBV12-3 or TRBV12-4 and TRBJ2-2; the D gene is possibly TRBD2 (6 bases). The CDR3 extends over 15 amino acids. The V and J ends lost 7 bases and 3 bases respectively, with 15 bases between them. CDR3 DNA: TGTGCCAGCAAGGAGACTAGTAGGGACACCGGGGAGCTGTTTTTT. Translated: CASKETSRDTGELFF.

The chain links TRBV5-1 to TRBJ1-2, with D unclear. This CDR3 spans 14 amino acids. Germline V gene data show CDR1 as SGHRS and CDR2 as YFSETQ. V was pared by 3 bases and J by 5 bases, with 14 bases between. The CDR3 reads CASSSGLEGYGYTF. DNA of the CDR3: TGCGCCAGCAGCTCTGGACTGGAGGGTTATGGCTACACCTTC.

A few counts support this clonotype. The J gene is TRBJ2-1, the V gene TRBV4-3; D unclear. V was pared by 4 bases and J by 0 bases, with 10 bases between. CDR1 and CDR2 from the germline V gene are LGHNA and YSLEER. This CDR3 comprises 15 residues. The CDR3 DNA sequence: TGCGCCAGCAGCCGTGCTACCAGCTCCTACAATGAGCAGTTCTTC. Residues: CASSRATSSYNEQFF.

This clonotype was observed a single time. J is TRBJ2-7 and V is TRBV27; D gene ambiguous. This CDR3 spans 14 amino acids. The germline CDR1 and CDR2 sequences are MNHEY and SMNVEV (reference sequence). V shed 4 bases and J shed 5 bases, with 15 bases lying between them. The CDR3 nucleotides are TGTGCCAGCAGTTCCTCCAGCCCGGGCAACGAGCAGTACTTC. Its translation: CASSSSSPGNEQYF.

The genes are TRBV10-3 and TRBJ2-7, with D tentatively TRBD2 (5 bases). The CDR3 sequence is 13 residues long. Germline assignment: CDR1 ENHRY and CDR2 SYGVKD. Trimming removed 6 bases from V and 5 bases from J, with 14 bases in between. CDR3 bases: TGTGCCATCAGGAGTGAGTGGGAGCACGAGCAGTACTTC. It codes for CAIRSEWEHEQYF.

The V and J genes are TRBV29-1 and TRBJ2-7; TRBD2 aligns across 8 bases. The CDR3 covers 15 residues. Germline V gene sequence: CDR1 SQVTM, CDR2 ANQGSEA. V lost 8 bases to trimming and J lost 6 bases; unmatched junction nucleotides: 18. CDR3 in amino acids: CSTGSSTLAGFEQYF. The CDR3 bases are TGCAGCACTGGGTCTTCAACCTTAGCGGGATTCGAGCAGTACTTC.

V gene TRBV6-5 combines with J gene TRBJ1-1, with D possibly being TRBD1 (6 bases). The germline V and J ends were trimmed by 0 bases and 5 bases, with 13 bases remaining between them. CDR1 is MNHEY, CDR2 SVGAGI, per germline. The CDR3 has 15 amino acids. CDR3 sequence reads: CASSYSKQGWTEAFF. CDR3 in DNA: TGTGCCAGCAGTTACTCGAAACAGGGTTGGACTGAAGCTTTCTTT.

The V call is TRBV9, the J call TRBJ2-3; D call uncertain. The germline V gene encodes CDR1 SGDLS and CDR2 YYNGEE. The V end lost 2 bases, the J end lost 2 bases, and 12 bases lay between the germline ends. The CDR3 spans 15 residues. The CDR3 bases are TGTGCCAGCAGCGTGAAGTCCGCCACCACAGATACGCAGTATTTT. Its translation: CASSVKSATTDTQYF.

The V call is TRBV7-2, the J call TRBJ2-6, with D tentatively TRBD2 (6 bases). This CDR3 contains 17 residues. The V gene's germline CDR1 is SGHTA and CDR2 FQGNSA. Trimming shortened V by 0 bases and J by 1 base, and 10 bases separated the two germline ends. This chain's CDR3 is CASSLARAGSGANVLTF. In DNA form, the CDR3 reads TGTGCCAGCAGCTTAGCCAGAGCGGGTTCTGGGGCCAACGTCCTGACTTTC. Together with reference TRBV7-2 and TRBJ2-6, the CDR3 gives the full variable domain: GAGVSQSPSNKVTEKGKDVELRCDPISGHTALYWYRQSLGQGLEFLIYFQGNSAPDKSGLPSDRFSAERTGGSVSTLTIQRTQQEDSAVYLCASSLARAGSGANVLTFGAGSRLTVL.

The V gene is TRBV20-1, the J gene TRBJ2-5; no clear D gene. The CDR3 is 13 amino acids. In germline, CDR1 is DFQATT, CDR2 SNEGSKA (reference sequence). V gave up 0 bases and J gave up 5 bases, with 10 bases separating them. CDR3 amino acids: CSAREAGWETQYF. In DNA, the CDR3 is TGCAGTGCTAGAGAGGCTGGCTGGGAGACCCAGTACTTC.

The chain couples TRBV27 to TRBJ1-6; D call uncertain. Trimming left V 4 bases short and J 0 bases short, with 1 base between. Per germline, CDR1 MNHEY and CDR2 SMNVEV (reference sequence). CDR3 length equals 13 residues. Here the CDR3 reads CASSYSYNSPLHF. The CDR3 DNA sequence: TGTGCCAGCAGTTACTCCTATAATTCACCCCTCCACTTT.